This record looks at one TCR beta chain sequence and its context. Each donor contributed about 100,000 T cells on average, unsorted. This sample stems from a study of T cells in tuberculosis. The method was immunoSEQ multiplex PCR; TCRdb's version includes in-frame clones alone and lacks a portion of them. The data show roughly 35,000 clones, with roughly nine tenths seen just once and roughly 2% held by the top ten. Per the germline V gene, CDR1 is MNHEY and CDR2 is SMNVEV (reference sequence). The CDR3 is 16 amino acids. The germline V and J ends were trimmed by 6 bases and 5 bases, with 20 bases remaining between them.

The specimen sequenced was PBMCs. The chain uses TRBV27 and TRBJ1-5; tentatively, D is TRBD1 (5 bases). This receptor was obtained from a donor between 10 and 29 years old with latent tuberculosis or without tuberculosis infection. The CDR3, as DNA: TGTGCCAGCAGCGCCCACCAGGGTTTTGGGTATCAGCCCCAGCATTTT. Translation gives CASSAHQGFGYQPQHF.